This T cell receptor beta chain originates from a study of CD8 T cells in ankylosing spondylitis. Study findings and constraints: Peripheral blood samples showed relatively rare disease-linked clones, and these clones were CD8+. A motif in TCR beta, a set of under ten highly homologous variants, appeared characteristic of ankylosing spondylitis blood. It was reported that disease-linked clones were significantly enriched in matched ankylosing spondylitis synovial fluid.

The CDR3 runs to 15 residues. Trimming took 3 bases from V and 5 from J; bases not matched to a gene: 6. Per the germline V gene, CDR1 is SEHNR and CDR2 is FQNEAQ (reference sequence). This clonotype was seen only a few times. Its antigen is unidentified. Quantitative 5'-RACE was performed with molecular barcodes, and it yielded the TCR beta libraries. MiXCR, applied by TCRdb to the 5' RACE reads, yields one record per CDR3 protein. The data show approximately 550,000 distinct CDR3 sequences, with roughly an eighth seen just once and under 7.5% held by the top ten. The chain carries TRBV7-9 and TRBJ2-3, with TRBD1 matching over 9 bases. Sequenced input: blood, either unsorted or a sorted T cell fraction (not recorded which). The source is a male donor with ankylosing spondylitis. CDR3 in amino acids: CASSFHRGQVDTQYF. The CDR3 nucleotides are TGTGCCAGCAGCTTTCACAGGGGGCAGGTAGATACGCAGTATTTT.